Below are 14 T cell receptor beta chains sequenced from a single sample in a study of shared clonotypes between healthy human individuals. Repertoires were generated with immunoSEQ multiplex PCR, while TCRdb's copy carries only in-frame clones and drops some. The data show over 2 million clones, 85% to 95% seen once. The sample was naive CD4+ T cells from PBMCs. Subset: CD45RA+ positively selected. The receptors shown here come from a man aged 18 to 30 in good health. Some clones in this sample may be carry-over from other donors' samples.

The genes are TRBV27 and TRBJ2-2, with 7 bases that match TRBD1. V shed 1 base and J 4 bases; nucleotides not matched to a gene: 3. Looked up from germline, CDR1 is MNHEY and CDR2 is SMNVEV (reference sequence). This CDR3 comprises 15 residues. This CDR3 is CASSLYRQGTGELFF. The CDR3 bases are TGTGCCAGCAGTTTATACAGACAGGGCACCGGGGAGCTGTTTTTT.

This CDR3 is CASSPSGTNEQYF. In DNA form, the CDR3 reads TGTGCCAGCAGCCCCTCAGGGACAAACGAGCAGTACTTC. The chain employs TRBV5-4 and TRBJ2-7; D possibly corresponds to TRBD1 (6 bases). The CDR3 is made up of 13 amino acids. The germline V gene has CDR1 SGHNT and CDR2 YYREEE (reference sequence). V dropped 4 bases and J dropped 5 bases, with 13 bases sitting between them.

The rearrangement joins TRBV30 to TRBJ2-6; a possible D gene is TRBD1 (6 bases). Trimming cost V 4 bases and J 2 bases, with 12 bases left between them. Germline CDR1 reads GTSNPN; CDR2 reads SVGIG (reference sequence). The CDR3 contains 15 residues. The CDR3: CAWNRQVTGANVLTF. The CDR3 coding sequence is TGTGCCTGGAATAGACAGGTGACTGGGGCCAACGTCCTGACTTTC.

The chain carries TRBV5-6 and TRBJ1-3; D is unresolved. This CDR3 is 14 amino acids long. The V gene's germline CDR1 is SGHDT and CDR2 YYEEEE. Trimming took 0 bases from V and 2 from J, leaving 6 bases between them. In DNA form, the CDR3 reads TGTGCCAGCAGCTTGGTTGGGGCTGGAAACACCATATATTTT. It translates to CASSLVGAGNTIYF. Together with reference TRBV5-6 and TRBJ1-3, the CDR3 gives the full variable domain: DAGVTQSPTHLIKTRGQQVTLRCSPKSGHDTVSWYQQALGQGPQFIFQYYEEEERQRGNFPDRFSGHQFPNYSSELNVNALLLGDSALYLCASSLVGAGNTIYFGEGSWLTVV.

The gene calls are TRBV7-9 and TRBJ1-4; D gene unclear. V was shortened by 3 bases and J by 0 bases, with 8 bases between the two germline ends. Germline V CDR1 and CDR2: SEHNR, FQNEAQ (reference sequence). The CDR3 length is 15 residues. For the CDR3, the DNA is TGTGCCAGCAGCTTGGACCTCGCAACTAATGAAAAACTGTTTTTT. Amino acid sequence: CASSLDLATNEKLFF.

The chain uses TRBV6-1 and TRBJ1-1; D is undetermined. The germline V and J ends were trimmed by 0 bases and 4 bases, with 9 bases remaining between them. The CDR3 length is 14 residues. The germline V gene has CDR1 MNHNS and CDR2 SASEGT. CDR3 coding DNA: TGTGCCAGCAGTGAAGCGTTTTTGGGCACTGAAGCTTTCTTT. Its protein product is CASSEAFLGTEAFF.

This clone was counted a single time. The chain links TRBV6-6 to TRBJ1-1; D perhaps matches TRBD1 (5 bases). V was clipped by 7 bases and J by 8 bases, with 17 bases between them. Per the germline V gene, CDR1 is MNHNY and CDR2 is SVGAGI (reference sequence). The CDR3 is 13 amino acids. As DNA, the CDR3 is TGTGCCAGCACCCTAATCTGGGACGGGGAAGCTTTCTTT. Translation gives CASTLIWDGEAFF.

V is TRBV6-5 and J is TRBJ2-5; 7 nucleotides line up with TRBD2. J was trimmed by 2 bases and V by 8 bases; bases with no gene match: 5. Germline values: CDR1 MNHEY, CDR2 SVGAGI. This CDR3 is 13 amino acids long. CDR3 region: CASGRAAQETQYF. CDR3 DNA sequence: TGTGCCAGCGGGAGGGCAGCTCAAGAGACCCAGTACTTC.

The CDR3 region has the DNA TGTGCCAGCAGCGGAGCCGGGACTAGCGGCTACGAGCAGTACTTC. It codes for CASSGAGTSGYEQYF. The chain combines TRBV2 with TRBJ2-7; 11 bases are a match to TRBD2. From germline, CDR1 is SNHLY and CDR2 FYNNEI. The trim removed 6 bases at V and 3 bases at J, leaving 7 bases unmatched. There are 15 residues in the CDR3.

J is TRBJ2-4 and V is TRBV6-6; D is perhaps TRBD1 (5 bases). Trimming removed 8 bases at V and 8 bases at J, with 10 bases between. Germline V gene sequence: CDR1 MNHNY, CDR2 SVGAGI (reference sequence). The CDR3 sequence is 11 residues long. The CDR3 DNA sequence: TGTGCCAGCGCTGGGGCAGACATTCAGTACTTC. It is translated as CASAGADIQYF.

The V and J genes are TRBV30 and TRBJ1-1; maybe TRBD1 (6 bases). CDR1 GTSNPN and CDR2 SVGIG come from the germline V gene (reference sequence). V lost 3 bases and J lost 12, with 14 bases in between. This CDR3 has 11 amino acids. CDR3: CAWSLQGGTFF. The CDR3 nucleotides read TGTGCCTGGAGCCTACAGGGAGGGACTTTCTTT.

This chain joins TRBV7-2 and TRBJ2-1; a possible D gene is TRBD2 (6 bases). The CDR3 covers 15 residues. The V end lost 5 bases, the J end lost 4 bases, and 15 bases lay between the germline ends. Germline CDR1 is SGHTA and CDR2 is FQGNSA. CDR3 bases: TGTGCCAGCAGCCCTACGGTGCTAGCGTACAATGAGCAGTTCTTC. Translated, it gives CASSPTVLAYNEQFF. Looking up the rest from reference TRBV7-2 and TRBJ2-1 gives the full variable domain: GAGVSQSPSNKVTEKGKDVELRCDPISGHTALYWYRQSLGQGLEFLIYFQGNSAPDKSGLPSDRFSAERTGGSVSTLTIQRTQQEDSAVYLCASSPTVLAYNEQFFGPGTRLTVL.

The V gene is TRBV4-3, the J gene TRBJ2-2; TRBD2 matches at 7 bases. The V gene's germline CDR1 is LGHNA and CDR2 YSLEER. The CDR3 covers 14 residues. V was clipped by 1 base and J by 5 bases; unmatched bases: 1. DNA for the CDR3: TGCGCCAGCAGCCAAGGGGAGGGGACCGGGGAGCTGTTTTTT. This translates into CASSQGEGTGELFF.

The rearrangement links TRBV9 to TRBJ1-1, with D possibly TRBD1 on 5 matching bases. Germline-derived CDR1 and CDR2 are SGDLS and YYNGEE. CDR3 length equals 15 residues. V was clipped by 5 bases and J by 5 bases, with 19 bases between them. This CDR3 is CASSPTGRGGTEAFF. For the CDR3, the DNA is TGTGCCAGCAGTCCCACTGGGCGTGGGGGGACTGAAGCTTTCTTT.